This T cell receptor (beta chain) emerged from a study of shared clonotypes between healthy human individuals. Study-wide points: With few donors, the genetic and exposure-history diversity represented was limited.

Each subset's genomic DNA was split evenly across several immunoSEQ plates. In the original analysis: ImmunoSEQ only sent back junction sequences with no quality scores, so filtering was done differently. Libraries were prepared by immunoSEQ multiplex PCR; TCRdb keeps only in-frame clonotypes and omits some of them. V and J calls plus clone size are reproduced from that table; the DNA served to infer D and trimming. Of 1.5 million to 2.5 million clones listed, over 85% are singletons. The CDR3 loop spans 15 amino acids. CDR1 and CDR2 (germline): MNHEY, SVGAGI. J gave up 0 bases and V 5 bases, and 2 bases lay outside the gene matches. Naive CD8 populations comprised CD45RO-negative cells positively selected for CCR7, excluding terminally differentiated effector memory CD45RA+ cells. Concerning this clone: Antigen unknown.

The chain is built from TRBV6-5 and TRBJ1-3; 9 bases are shared with TRBD1. The source of this sequence is a man younger than 35 in good health. The sample comprised naive CD8+ T cells sorted from blood. The CDR3 is CASSGTGTSGNTIYF. Written as DNA, the CDR3 is TGTGCCAGCAGTGGGACAGGGACCTCTGGAAACACCATATATTTT.